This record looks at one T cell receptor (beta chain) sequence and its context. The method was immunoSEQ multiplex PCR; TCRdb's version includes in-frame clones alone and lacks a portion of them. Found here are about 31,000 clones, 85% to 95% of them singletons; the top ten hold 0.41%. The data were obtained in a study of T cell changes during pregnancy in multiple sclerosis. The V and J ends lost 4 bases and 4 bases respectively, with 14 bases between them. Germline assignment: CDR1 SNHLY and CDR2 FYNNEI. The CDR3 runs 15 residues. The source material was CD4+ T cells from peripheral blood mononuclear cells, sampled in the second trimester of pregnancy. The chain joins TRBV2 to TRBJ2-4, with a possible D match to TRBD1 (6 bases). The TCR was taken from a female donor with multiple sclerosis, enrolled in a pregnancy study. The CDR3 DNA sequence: TGTGCCAGCAGTGCCGAGGACAGAGGGAAAAACATTCAGTACTTC. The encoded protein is CASSAEDRGKNIQYF.